The 11 T cell receptor beta chains given below trace back to one sample, sequenced in a study of cytomegalovirus exposure and HLA in healthy donors. The PCR used 60 Vbeta and 13 Jbeta primers. Profiling relied on immunoSEQ multiplex PCR, and the TCRdb table lists in-frame clones only, not all of them. The sample shows about 200,000 clones, about 82% of them seen only once. Sequences were obtained from PBMCs. These receptor sequences come from a man aged 30-40 years in good health and CMV-seronegative.

This sequence joins TRBV2 and TRBJ2-7; 8 bases match TRBD1. Germline CDR1 is SNHLY and CDR2 is FYNNEI. V lost 6 bases and J lost 6; bases outside the gene matches: 7. CDR3 length: 13 amino acids. CDR3 DNA: TGTGCCAGCAGAGGACAGGGCCTCGGCGAGCAGTACTTC. Translation gives CASRGQGLGEQYF. Supplemented by reference TRBV2 and TRBJ2-7, the full variable domain reads EPEVTQTPSHQVTQMGQEVILRCVPISNHLYFYWYRQILGQKVEFLVSFYNNEISEKSEIFDDQFSVERPDGSNFTLKIRSTKLEDSAMYFCASRGQGLGEQYFGPGTRLTVT.

This chain links TRBV28 with TRBJ1-6; D gene uncertain. The germline V gene encodes CDR1 MDHEN and CDR2 SYDVKM. V was trimmed by 2 bases and J by 3 bases, leaving 14 bases between them. The CDR3 is made up of 17 amino acids. As DNA, the CDR3 is TGTGCCAGCAGTTTAGACCCGACGGACTACTATAATTCACCCCTCCACTTT. This sequence encodes CASSLDPTDYYNSPLHF.

V is TRBV19 and J is TRBJ2-6; no definite D call. This CDR3 is 15 amino acids long. Germline CDR1 and CDR2: LNHDA and SQIVND (reference sequence). Trimming removed 5 bases from V and 0 bases from J, with 8 bases in between. CDR3 protein: CASSSTFSGANVLTF. The CDR3, as DNA: TGTGCCAGTAGTTCAACTTTCTCTGGGGCCAACGTCCTGACTTTC.

This chain uses TRBV19 with TRBJ1-1, with D maybe TRBD1 (5 bases). CDR1 is LNHDA and CDR2 is SQIVND in the germline V gene (reference sequence). V was clipped by 5 bases and J by 1 base, with 17 bases between them. This CDR3 spans 16 amino acids. Here the CDR3 reads CASSPKGREGNTEAFF. The CDR3, as DNA: TGTGCCAGTAGTCCAAAGGGCAGGGAGGGGAACACTGAAGCTTTCTTT.

The gene calls are TRBV28 and TRBJ1-5; D is unresolved. V gave up 5 bases and J gave up 0 bases, with 14 bases separating them. This CDR3 has 16 residues. CDR1 MDHEN and CDR2 SYDVKM come from the germline V gene. CDR3 amino acids: CASSPRGGYSNQPQHF. CDR3 bases: TGTGCCAGCAGTCCTCGGGGTGGCTATAGCAATCAGCCCCAGCATTTT.

The chain employs TRBV28 and TRBJ1-2, with TRBD1 as a possible D gene (6 bases). This CDR3 region has 13 residues. Trimming removed 10 bases at V and 8 bases at J, with 20 bases between. Germline assignment: CDR1 MDHEN and CDR2 SYDVKM. The CDR3 DNA sequence: TGTGCCACCTCCGGGGGGCAATCTTGGGGCTACACCTTC. It yields the protein CATSGGQSWGYTF.

The chain employs TRBV5-4 and TRBJ2-1; D is perhaps TRBD2 (6 bases). Per the germline V gene, CDR1 is SGHNT and CDR2 is YYREEE (reference sequence). V lost 1 base and J 3 bases, leaving 8 bases between the germline ends. CDR3 length: 14 amino acids. CDR3: CASSLTGDYNEQFF. The CDR3 DNA reads TGTGCCAGCAGCTTGACGGGGGACTACAATGAGCAGTTCTTC.

V and J are TRBV4-1 and TRBJ2-3, with D maybe TRBD2 (5 bases). The CDR3 has 12 amino acids. Germline V gene sequence: CDR1 MGHRA, CDR2 YSYEKL. Trimming took 6 bases from V and 3 from J, leaving 7 bases between them. The CDR3 DNA sequence: TGCGCCAGCAGAGCGGATACAGATACGCAGTATTTT. It yields the protein CASRADTDTQYF.

This sequence joins TRBV19 and TRBJ2-2, with D perhaps matching TRBD2 (7 bases). Germline V gives CDR1 LNHDA, CDR2 SQIVND (reference sequence). This CDR3 is 13 amino acids long. V lost 11 bases to trimming and J lost 7 bases, with 17 bases between them. DNA for the CDR3: TGTGCCTCCTGGGGGGGGGCCGGCGGGGAGCTGTTTTTT. This gives the protein CASWGGAGGELFF.

The V call is TRBV28, the J call TRBJ1-1; D gene uncertain. The CDR3 runs to 14 residues. CDR1 MDHEN and CDR2 SYDVKM come from the germline V gene. The germline V and J ends were trimmed by 8 bases and 0 bases, with 13 bases remaining between them. Here the CDR3 DNA reads TGTGCCAGCCTTCTGACGGGGATGAACACTGAAGCTTTCTTT. It yields the protein CASLLTGMNTEAFF.

The V gene is TRBV18, the J gene TRBJ1-1; D possibly corresponds to TRBD1 (5 bases). CDR3 size: 15 residues. Looked up from germline, CDR1 is KGHSH and CDR2 is LQKENI. V gave up 3 bases and J gave up 1 base, with 12 bases separating them. CDR3: CASSPSRQPNTEAFF. CDR3 nucleotide sequence: TGTGCCAGCTCACCCAGTAGACAGCCGAACACTGAAGCTTTCTTT.